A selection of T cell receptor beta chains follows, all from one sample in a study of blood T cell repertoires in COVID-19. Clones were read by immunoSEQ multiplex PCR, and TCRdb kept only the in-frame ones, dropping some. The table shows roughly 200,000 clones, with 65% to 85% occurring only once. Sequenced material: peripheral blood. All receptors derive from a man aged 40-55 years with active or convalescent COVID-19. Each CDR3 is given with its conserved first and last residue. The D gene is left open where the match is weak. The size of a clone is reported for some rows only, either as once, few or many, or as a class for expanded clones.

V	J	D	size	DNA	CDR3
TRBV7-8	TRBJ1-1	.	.	TGTGCCAGCAGCTTTGCCGGGTCGAACACTGAAGCTTTCTTT	CASSFAGSNTEAFF
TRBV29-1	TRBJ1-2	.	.	TGCAGCGTTGTATCACAGGGTAACTATGGCTACACCTTC	CSVVSQGNYGYTF
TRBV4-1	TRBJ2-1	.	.	TGCGCCAGCAGCCAAGAGGGCGGGGACTCCTACAATGAGCAGTTCTTC	CASSQEGGDSYNEQFF
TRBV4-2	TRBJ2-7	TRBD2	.	TGTGCCAGCAGCCAACCCCACGGGACTAGCGGGAGTAGATACTTC	CASSQPHGTSGSRYF
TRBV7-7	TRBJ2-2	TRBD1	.	TGTGCTAGCAGCCCTGGACAGGGGAACACCGGGGAGCTGTTTTTT	CASSPGQGNTGELFF
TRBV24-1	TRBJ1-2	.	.	TGTGCCACCAGTGACCCAACAACAGGCCTCCGACGAGTCAACTATGGCTACACCTTC	CATSDPTTGLRRVNYGYTF
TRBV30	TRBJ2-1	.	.	TGTGCCTGGAGTGTAAGGGCCGGAATGAGGGAGTTCTTC	CAWSVRAGMREFF
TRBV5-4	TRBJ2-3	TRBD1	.	TGTGCCAGCAGCTGGGTACAGGGGGATACGCAGTATTTT	CASSWVQGDTQYF
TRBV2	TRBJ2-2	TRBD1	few	TGTGCCAGCAGCCTTTGGACAGGGAACACCGGGGAGCTGTTTTTT	CASSLWTGNTGELFF
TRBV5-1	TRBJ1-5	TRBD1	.	TGCGCCAGCAGCTCTCCATTCCCCCGGGACAGAAATCAGCCCCAGCATTTT	CASSSPFPRDRNQPQHF
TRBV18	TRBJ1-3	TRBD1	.	TGTGCCAGCTCATACGGACAGGGGAACTCTGGAAACACCATATATTTT	CASSYGQGNSGNTIYF
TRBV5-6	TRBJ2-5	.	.	TGTGCCAGCAGCCTACTCCTTACAGAAGAGACCCAGTACTTC	CASSLLLTEETQYF
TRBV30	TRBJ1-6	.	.	TGTGCCTGGCAGGGGCAGGGAGCTAATTCACCCCTCCACTTT	CAWQGQGANSPLHF
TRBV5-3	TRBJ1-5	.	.	TGTGCCAGAAGCGGCCCCAACAGGGCCCGGGGGGGGCAGCCCCAGCATTTT	CARSGPNRARGGQPQHF
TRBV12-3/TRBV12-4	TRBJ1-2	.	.	TGTGCCAGCAGATCGGACAGTATCTATGGCTACACCTTC	CASRSDSIYGYTF
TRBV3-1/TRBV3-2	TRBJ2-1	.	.	TGTGCCAGCAGCCAAGATGCCCAGGGGTTCTACAATGAGCAGTTCTTC	CASSQDAQGFYNEQFF
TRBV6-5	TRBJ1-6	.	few	TGTGCCAGCAGTTCTTGGGCCACCTATAATTCACCCCTCCACTTT	CASSSWATYNSPLHF
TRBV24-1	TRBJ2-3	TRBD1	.	TGTGCCACCAGTGACCCAGGGGGAGTAGGGACAGATACGCAGTATTTT	CATSDPGGVGTDTQYF
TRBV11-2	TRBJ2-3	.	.	TGTGCCAGCAGCTTAGGGGGCCGGGCGGATACGCAGTATTTT	CASSLGGRADTQYF
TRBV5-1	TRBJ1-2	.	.	TGCGCCAGCAGCGTGAACATACAGGGCTACTATGGCTACACCTTC	CASSVNIQGYYGYTF
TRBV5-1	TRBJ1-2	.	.	TGCGCCAGCAGCTTGTATGAGCACTATGGCTACACCTTC	CASSLYEHYGYTF
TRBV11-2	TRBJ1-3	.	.	TGTGCCAGCAGCCCCATCGGGGGATCCTCTGGAAACACCATATATTTT	CASSPIGGSSGNTIYF
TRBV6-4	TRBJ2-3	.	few	TGTGCCAGCAGTGACTCGGCGGCTACAACAGATACGCAGTATTTT	CASSDSAATTDTQYF
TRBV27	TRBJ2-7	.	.	TGTGCCAGCAGTTCCCGGGATAGATACGAGCAGTACTTC	CASSSRDRYEQYF
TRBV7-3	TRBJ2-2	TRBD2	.	TGTGCCAGCAGCACCAGACTAGCTGGGAACACCGGGGAGCTGTTTTTT	CASSTRLAGNTGELFF
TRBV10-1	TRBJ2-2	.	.	TGCGCCAGCGGACAGTCCACCGGGGAGCTGTTTTTT	CASGQSTGELFF
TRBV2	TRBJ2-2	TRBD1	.	TGTGCCAGCCACGGGACAGCGAACACCGGGGAGCTGTTTTTT	CASHGTANTGELFF
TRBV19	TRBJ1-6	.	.	TGTGCCAGTAGTATCGACAGCAGGGGCAATTCACCCCTCCACTTT	CASSIDSRGNSPLHF
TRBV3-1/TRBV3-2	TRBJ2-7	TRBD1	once	TGTGCCAGCAGCCTCCCGGGACAGGCGAACGAGCAGTACTTC	CASSLPGQANEQYF
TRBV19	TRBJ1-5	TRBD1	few	TGTGCCAGTAGTCCCGACAGGGGAGGTCAGCCCCAGCATTTT	CASSPDRGGQPQHF
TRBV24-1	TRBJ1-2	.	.	TGTGCCACCAGTGAACCCGACAGTGGATCCTATGGCTACACCTTC	CATSEPDSGSYGYTF
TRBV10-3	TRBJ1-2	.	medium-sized	TGTGCCATCAGTGAAGATCCAGGGCTCCATGGCTACACCTTC	CAISEDPGLHGYTF
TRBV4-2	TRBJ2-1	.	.	TGTGCCAGCAGCCGTTTAGTGGACAGCGCCTACAATGAGCAGTTCTTC	CASSRLVDSAYNEQFF
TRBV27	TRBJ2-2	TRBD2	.	TGTGCCAGCAGTTTAGACCCCCGGGTAGCGGGGAACACCGGGGAGCTGTTTTTT	CASSLDPRVAGNTGELFF
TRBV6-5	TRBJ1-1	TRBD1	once	TGTGCCAGCAGTTACTCCCGGGACAGGGGGCCGTCTTTCTTT	CASSYSRDRGPSFF
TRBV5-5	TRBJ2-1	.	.	TGTGCCAGCAGCTTGGTGGGGGGGGGCCCCTACAATGAGCAGTTCTTC	CASSLVGGGPYNEQFF
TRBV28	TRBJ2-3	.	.	TGTGCCAGCAGTTTATCGGGGGTTACAGATACGCAGTATTTT	CASSLSGVTDTQYF
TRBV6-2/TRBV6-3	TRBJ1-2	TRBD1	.	TGTGCCAGCAGCCAGGGGGACTATGGCTACACCTTC	CASSQGDYGYTF
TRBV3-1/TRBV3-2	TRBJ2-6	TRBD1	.	TGTGCCAGCAGCCACCGATTAGGGACAGGAATATACTCTGGGGCCAACGTCCTGACTTTC	CASSHRLGTGIYSGANVLTF
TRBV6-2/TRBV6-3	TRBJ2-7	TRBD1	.	TGTGCCAGCAGATACAGGGGCCCCACCGTCTACGAGCAGTACTTC	CASRYRGPTVYEQYF
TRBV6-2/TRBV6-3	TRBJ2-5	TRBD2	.	TGTGCCAGCAGTTACACTAGCGGGATCACGGAGACCCAGTACTTC	CASSYTSGITETQYF
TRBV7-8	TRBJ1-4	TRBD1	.	TGTGCCAGCAGCTCAGAGACCGGGACAGGGGAAAAACTGTTTTTT	CASSSETGTGEKLFF
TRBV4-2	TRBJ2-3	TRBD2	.	TGTGCCAGCAGCCCTTGGGCGGGGGGCACAGATACGCAGTATTTT	CASSPWAGGTDTQYF
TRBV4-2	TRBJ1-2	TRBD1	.	TGTGCCAGCAGCCAGGACAGGGGAGCTAACTATGGCTACACCTTC	CASSQDRGANYGYTF
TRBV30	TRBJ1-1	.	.	TGTGCCTGGAGTTTGCGACAGAACACTGAAGCTTTCTTT	CAWSLRQNTEAFF
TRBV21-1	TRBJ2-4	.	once	TGTGCCAGCAGCAATGGACAGGGTCGCAAAAACATTCAGTACTTC	CASSNGQGRKNIQYF
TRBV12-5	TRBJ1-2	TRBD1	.	TGTGCTAGTGGTTTGGTACTCTTGCGGGACAGAGTGTATGGCTACACCTTC	CASGLVLLRDRVYGYTF
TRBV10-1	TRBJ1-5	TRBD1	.	TGCGCCAGCAGCGACAGGGGGCTTCAGCCCCAGCATTTT	CASSDRGLQPQHF
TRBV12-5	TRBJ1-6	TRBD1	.	TGTGCTAGTGGTTTGTACCAGGGGGCGGTTTCACCCCTCCACTTT	CASGLYQGAVSPLHF
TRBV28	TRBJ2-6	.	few	TGTGCCAGCAGCCCCGACAGCTCCGGGGCCAACGTCCTGACTTTC	CASSPDSSGANVLTF
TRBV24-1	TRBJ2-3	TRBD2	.	TGTGCCACCGCGGCTAGCGGGGCAAATACGCAGTATTTT	CATAASGANTQYF
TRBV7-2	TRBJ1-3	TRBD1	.	TGTGCCAGCAGCTTTGCGACAGGGGTTACCTCTGGAAACACCATATATTTT	CASSFATGVTSGNTIYF
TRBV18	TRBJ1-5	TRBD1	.	TGTGCCAGCTCACCGGGACAGAATAGCAATCAGCCCCAGCATTTT	CASSPGQNSNQPQHF
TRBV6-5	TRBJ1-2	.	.	TGTGCCAGCAGTTCTACAGGACAGACTAACTATGGCTACACCTTC	CASSSTGQTNYGYTF
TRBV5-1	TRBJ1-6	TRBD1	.	TGCGCCAGCACCGAAACCGGGACAGGGGTTTCACCCCTCCACTTT	CASTETGTGVSPLHF
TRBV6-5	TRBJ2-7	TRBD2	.	TGTGCCAGCAGACCCCCCATGGGAGGGCCCTACGAGCAGTACTTC	CASRPPMGGPYEQYF
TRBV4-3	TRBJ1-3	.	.	TGCGCCAGCAGCCAAGAACAATCCCTTAGAAACACCATATATTTT	CASSQEQSLRNTIYF
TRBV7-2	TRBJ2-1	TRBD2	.	TGTGCCAGCAGCTGGAGACTAGCGGGGGGGCAGGAGCAGTTCTTC	CASSWRLAGGQEQFF
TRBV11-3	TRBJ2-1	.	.	TGTGCCAGCAGCCAGGGACCGGGGGTCCGTAATGAGCAGTTCTTC	CASSQGPGVRNEQFF